This TCR beta chain was captured by sequencing in a study of blood T cell repertoires in COVID-19 (dated by TCRdb to 2019 to 2021). Notes on the research overall: The collaborator samples originated in the United States, Italy and Spain and spanned the acute and convalescent phases of COVID-19. The prospective study material was composed of cDNA or gDNA derived from T cells, B-cell-depleted T cells, or PBMCs. Deeply sampled blood TCRbeta repertoires from subjects exposed to, actively infected with, or recovered from COVID-19 were included in the dataset. The repertoires were released in a freely available public database intended as a resource for research on the immune response to SARS-CoV-2. The samples were drawn from two sources: the first 160 participants of the ongoing ImmuneRACE study, and 1,000 to 1,500 subjects contributed by 6 global collaborators. A de-identified subject ID, COVID-19 status, age in years and sex were almost always included in the sample metadata. Where HLA class I and class II types were available, the types were taken from metadata supplied by the sample provider, not from assay-based typing. What the study reported, not specific to this receptor: Clinical and demographic metadata were provided uncurated, with the amount varying by source and participant.

Another Seattle source contributed samples from volunteer blood donors who had recovered from COVID-19. Collaborating institutions collected whole blood in K2EDTA tubes following their own protocols. For TCRbeta analysis, collaborator samples were shipped as frozen whole blood, as isolated PBMCs, or as DNA extracted from either sample type. CDR3 length: 15 amino acids, cysteine to phenylalanine. Solely the CDR3 DNA is kept, with 45 bases framed from the first base. V loses 0 bases of germline sequence and J loses 0 bases, and the interval between the two ends is 9 bases. The germline V gene sets CDR1 to SGHRS and CDR2 to YFSETQ. About this clone: The target of this receptor is not known. No base quality values were provided; no much bigger clone lies one nucleotide off.

The immunoSEQ Assay, a bias-controlled multiplex PCR, was used to amplify TCRbeta CDR3 regions from genomic DNA. In the source study's methods: Within the assay, amplification of reference gene primers was used to estimate how many nucleated cells each sample contained. To quantify the absolute abundance of each unique TCRbeta CDR3 rearrangement, sequence reads were collapsed and filtered. For each sample, productive Simpson clonality was calculated as the square root of Simpson's diversity index across productive rearrangements. TCRdb carries this immuneACCESS record with in-frame sequences only. Its versions omit some clonotypes, under half of them owing to an unresolved V gene in the studies checked, with the rest unexplained. The V and J calls and clone size were taken over from that table, and D and trimming were inferred from the DNA. The sample yields around 300,000 clones; 89% were counted once. 0.94% of the sample rests with the top ten.

Specimen: peripheral blood. This TCR was sampled from a woman aged 40 to 49 who had recovered from COVID-19. The chain links TRBV5-1 with TRBJ1-1; the D gene is perhaps TRBD1, on 5 matching bases. Read as DNA, the sequence is TGCGCCAGCAGCTTGGTAGGACAATTGAACACTGAAGCTTTCTTT. It specifies CASSLVGQLNTEAFF.